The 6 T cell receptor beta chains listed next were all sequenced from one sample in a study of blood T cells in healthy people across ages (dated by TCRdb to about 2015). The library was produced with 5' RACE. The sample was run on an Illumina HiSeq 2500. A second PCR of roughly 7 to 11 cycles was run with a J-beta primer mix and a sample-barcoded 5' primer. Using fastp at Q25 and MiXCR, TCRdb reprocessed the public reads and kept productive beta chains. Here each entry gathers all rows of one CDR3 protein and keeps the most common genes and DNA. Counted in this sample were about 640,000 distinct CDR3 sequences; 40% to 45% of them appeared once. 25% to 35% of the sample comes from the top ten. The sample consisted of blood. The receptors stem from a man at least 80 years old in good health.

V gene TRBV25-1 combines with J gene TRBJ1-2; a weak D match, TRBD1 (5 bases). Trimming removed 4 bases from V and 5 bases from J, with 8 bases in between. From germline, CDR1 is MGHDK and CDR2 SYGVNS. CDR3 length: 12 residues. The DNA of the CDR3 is TGTGCCAGCAGTGGGGGGTGTTATGGCTACACCTTC. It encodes CASSGGCYGYTF.

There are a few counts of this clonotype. CDR3 DNA: TGTGCCACCAGCAGAGGTACAGGGGGCCTAGGAGAGACCCAGTACTTC. It translates to CATSRGTGGLGETQYF. This chain joins TRBV15 and TRBJ2-5; TRBD1 matches 9 bases. This CDR3 comprises 16 residues. With 1 base clipped from V and 4 bases from J, the junction kept 7 bases outside the gene matches. The germline V gene encodes CDR1 LNHNV and CDR2 YYDKDF (reference sequence).

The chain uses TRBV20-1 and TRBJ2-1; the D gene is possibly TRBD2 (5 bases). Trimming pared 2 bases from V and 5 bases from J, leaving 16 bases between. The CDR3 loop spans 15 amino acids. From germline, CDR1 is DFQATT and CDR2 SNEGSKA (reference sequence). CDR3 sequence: CSARISGRGNNEQFF. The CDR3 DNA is TGCAGTGCTAGAATTTCGGGCCGGGGTAACAATGAGCAGTTCTTC.

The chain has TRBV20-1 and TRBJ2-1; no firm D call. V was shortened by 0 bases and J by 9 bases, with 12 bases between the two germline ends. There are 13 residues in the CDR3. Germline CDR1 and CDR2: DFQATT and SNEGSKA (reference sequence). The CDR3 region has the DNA TGCAGTGCTAGAGATTGGGTGGATGCTGAGCAGTTCTTC. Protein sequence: CSARDWVDAEQFF.

The CDR3 coding sequence is TGTGCCAGCAGTCTACGACTGCCCTACGAGCAGTACTTC. This gives the protein CASSLRLPYEQYF. V and J are TRBV12-3 or TRBV12-4 and TRBJ2-7; no clear D. V was cut by 5 bases and J by 2 bases, with 10 bases left in between. The CDR3 loop spans 13 amino acids.

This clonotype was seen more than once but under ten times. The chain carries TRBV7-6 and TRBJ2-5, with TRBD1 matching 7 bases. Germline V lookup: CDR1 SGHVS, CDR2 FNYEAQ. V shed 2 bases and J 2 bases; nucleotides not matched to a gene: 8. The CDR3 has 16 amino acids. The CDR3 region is CASSLKTGWGQETQYF. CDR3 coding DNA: TGTGCCAGCAGCTTAAAGACAGGGTGGGGTCAAGAGACCCAGTACTTC. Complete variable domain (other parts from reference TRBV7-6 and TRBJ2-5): GAGVSQSPRYKVTKRGQDVALRCDPISGHVSLYWYRQALGQGPEFLTYFNYEAQQDKSGLPNDRFSAERPEGSISTLTIQRTEQRDSAMYRCASSLKTGWGQETQYFGPGTRLLVL.